This paragraph covers one T cell receptor beta chain sequence. The data belong to a study of blood T cell repertoires in COVID-19. Study overall: In each case, the material was cDNA or gDNA derived from T cells, B-cell-depleted T cells, or PBMCs.

In the study's own analysis: Amplification of reference gene primers provided the estimated nucleated cell counts. Produced via immunoSEQ multiplex PCR; TCRdb's table is partial and in-frame only. That table is the source of V, J and clone size, and D and trimming were worked out from the DNA. This table has about 150,000 clones, roughly 84% appearing once. Per the germline V gene, CDR1 is SGDLS and CDR2 is YYNGEE. The CDR3 consists of 17 residues. Unmatched junction bases numbered 9, after V lost 0 bases and J lost 2 bases. While infection was still active, Seattle patients were enrolled and then followed longitudinally.

The sequenced sample consisted of peripheral blood. This TCR was recovered from a man aged 30-40 years with COVID-19, enrolled during active disease. V is TRBV9 and J is TRBJ2-7; 9 nucleotides align to TRBD2. The CDR3: CASSVGVGAGGPYEQYF. In DNA, the CDR3 is TGTGCCAGCAGCGTAGGAGTTGGAGCGGGAGGACCCTACGAGCAGTACTTC.